Listed below are T cell receptor beta chains from one sample, sequenced in a study of shared clonotypes between healthy human individuals. Repertoires were generated with immunoSEQ multiplex PCR, while TCRdb's copy carries only in-frame clones and drops some. The sample includes under 1,900,000 clones, about 98.5% of them seen just once. Source material: naive CD4+ T cells sorted from blood. The receptors were gathered from a man in his thirties or forties in good health. Each CDR3 is given with its conserved first and last residue. The D gene is left open where the match is weak. Rows give clone size only sometimes, using once, few, many, or a class for an expanded clone.

j_gene | d_gene | len | v_gene | abundance | CDR3aa | CDR3nt
TRBJ1-1 | NA | 18 | TRBV30 | NA | CAWRKKRGTGRARTEAFF | TGTGCCTGGAGAAAGAAGCGGGGAACAGGGCGGGCGAGAACTGAAGCTTTCTTT
TRBJ2-5 | NA | 11 | TRBV2 | NA | CASSFSETQYF | TGTGCCAGCAGCTTTTCGGAGACCCAGTACTTC
TRBJ2-7 | TRBD2 | 17 | TRBV19 | NA | CASSSPRLAGGTYEQYF | TGTGCCAGTAGTAGCCCGAGACTAGCGGGAGGCACCTACGAGCAGTACTTC
TRBJ2-5 | TRBD1 | 14 | TRBV29-1 | NA | CSVETNRGLETQYF | TGCAGCGTTGAGACGAACAGGGGGTTAGAGACCCAGTACTTC
TRBJ1-5 | NA | 13 | TRBV29-1 | NA | CSVGVDQYQPQHF | TGCAGCGTGGGGGTTGACCAATATCAGCCCCAGCATTTT
TRBJ2-7 | NA | 15 | TRBV9 | NA | CASSVTANPYHEQYF | TGTGCCAGCAGCGTAACAGCAAATCCCTACCACGAGCAGTACTTC
TRBJ1-2 | TRBD1 | 13 | TRBV2 | NA | CASSDTGAYGYTF | TGTGCCAGCAGTGATACAGGGGCCTATGGCTACACCTTC
TRBJ2-3 | TRBD2 | 17 | TRBV7-8 | NA | CASSTRLAGGVPDTQYF | TGTGCCAGCAGCACCCGACTAGCGGGTGGGGTGCCAGATACGCAGTATTTT
TRBJ2-7 | NA | 12 | TRBV5-1 | NA | CASSKDLYEQYF | TGCGCCAGCAGCAAGGATCTTTACGAGCAGTACTTC
TRBJ1-1 | NA | 16 | TRBV5-1 | NA | CASSLAAQRYITEAFF | TGCGCCAGCAGCTTGGCCGCGCAGCGCTATATCACTGAAGCTTTCTTT
TRBJ2-1 | TRBD2 | 13 | TRBV28 | NA | CASVLAGWDEQFF | TGTGCCAGCGTCCTAGCGGGATGGGATGAGCAGTTCTTC
TRBJ2-7 | TRBD1 | 14 | TRBV6-1 | NA | CAIHRDRSSYEQYF | TGTGCCATTCACCGGGACAGGAGCTCCTACGAGCAGTACTTC
TRBJ2-7 | TRBD1 | 12 | TRBV19 | NA | CASRTGTGLEYF | TGTGCCAGTAGAACCGGGACAGGTTTGGAGTACTTC
TRBJ1-3 | NA | 15 | TRBV18 | NA | CASSRTESSGNTIYF | TGTGCCAGCTCCCGGACGGAGAGCTCTGGAAACACCATATATTTT
TRBJ2-2 | NA | 16 | TRBV5-4 | NA | CASSPGQYSNTGELFF | TGTGCCAGCAGCCCAGGACAGTACTCCAACACCGGGGAGCTGTTTTTT
TRBJ2-7 | TRBD1 | 15 | TRBV28 | NA | CASKFAGQDHHEQYF | TGTGCCAGCAAATTTGCGGGACAGGATCACCACGAGCAGTACTTC
TRBJ2-3 | NA | 16 | TRBV5-4 | NA | CASSLDGDFRTDTQYF | TGTGCCAGCAGCTTGGATGGGGACTTCCGCACAGATACGCAGTATTTT
TRBJ1-4 | TRBD1 | 19 | TRBV5-1 | NA | CASRTGTGGGVGNLEKLFF | TGCGCCTCAAGAACCGGGACAGGGGGCGGGGTAGGAAACCTTGAAAAACTGTTTTTT
TRBJ2-3 | NA | 14 | TRBV9 | NA | CASSVTTSSDTQYF | TGTGCCAGCAGCGTCACCACTTCGTCAGATACGCAGTATTTT
TRBJ1-4 | NA | 14 | TRBV6-6 | NA | CASRSREINEKLFF | TGTGCCAGCAGATCCCGGGAAATTAATGAAAAACTGTTTTTT
TRBJ2-7 | TRBD1 | 16 | TRBV5-5 | once | CASSLLIGTGVYEQYF | TGTGCCAGCAGCTTGCTCATTGGGACAGGTGTGTACGAGCAGTACTTC
TRBJ2-1 | NA | 11 | TRBV5-1 | NA | CASSLQYEQFF | TGCGCCAGCAGCTTACAGTATGAGCAGTTCTTC
TRBJ2-5 | TRBD1 | 14 | TRBV5-1 | NA | CASSLGDRAETQYF | TGCGCCAGCAGCTTGGGGGACAGGGCAGAGACCCAGTACTTC
TRBJ2-1 | NA | 13 | TRBV11-3 | NA | CASSLTTYNEQFF | TGTGCCAGCAGCTTGACAACTTACAATGAGCAGTTCTTC
TRBJ1-1 | NA | 15 | TRBV19 | NA | CASSISGVVGTEAFF | TGTGCCAGTAGTATATCAGGGGTGGTTGGAACTGAAGCTTTCTTT
TRBJ1-2 | NA | 13 | TRBV28 | NA | CASSLVGAIRYTF | TGTGCCAGTTCTTTAGTGGGGGCGATACGCTACACCTTC
TRBJ1-2 | NA | 14 | TRBV29-1 | NA | CSVESQLGQSGYTF | TGCAGCGTTGAATCTCAATTGGGGCAGTCCGGCTACACCTTC
TRBJ1-2 | NA | 12 | TRBV30 | NA | CAWMQGGYGYTF | TGTGCCTGGATGCAGGGAGGATATGGCTACACCTTC
TRBJ2-2 | TRBD1 | 13 | TRBV29-1 | NA | CSVLPGGTGELFF | TGCAGCGTTTTACCAGGGGGCACCGGGGAGCTGTTTTTT
TRBJ1-1 | NA | 15 | TRBV5-1 | NA | CASSSRSAGNTEAFF | TGCGCCAGCAGCAGCCGAAGCGCGGGGAACACTGAAGCTTTCTTT
TRBJ1-3 | NA | 14 | TRBV19 | NA | CASSRTVSGNTIYF | TGTGCCAGTAGTAGGACAGTCTCTGGAAACACCATATATTTT
TRBJ2-7 | NA | 15 | TRBV6-5 | NA | CASSYSRYRGYEQYF | TGTGCCAGCAGTTACTCGAGGTACAGAGGCTACGAGCAGTACTTC
TRBJ2-3 | TRBD2 | 17 | TRBV9 | NA | CASSVAPAGSSTDTQYF | TGTGCCAGCAGCGTAGCACCAGCGGGGTCGAGCACAGATACGCAGTATTTT
TRBJ2-1 | NA | 15 | TRBV19 | NA | CASKIAGVAYNEQFF | TGTGCCAGTAAAATTGCAGGCGTCGCCTACAATGAGCAGTTCTTC
TRBJ2-7 | NA | 13 | TRBV10-3 | NA | CAISDGDSHEQYF | TGTGCCATCAGTGATGGAGACTCCCACGAGCAGTACTTC